Listed below are T cell receptor beta chains from one sample, sequenced in a study of cytomegalovirus exposure and HLA in healthy donors. The assay was immunoSEQ multiplex PCR, and TCRdb's table has in-frame clones only and misses some. The data contain roughly 62,000 clones, approximately 80% of them singletons. The sequencing input was PBMCs. The receptors were sampled from a middle-aged woman in good health and CMV-seropositive. Both conserved end residues are part of each CDR3. Clone size is shown for a subset of rows, as once, few, many or a class of expanded clone.

j_call | v_call | clone_size | cdr3_aa
TRBJ2-5 | TRBV5-1 | NA | CASSSGGEETQYF
TRBJ1-1 | TRBV7-3 | NA | CASSLGTGNTEAFF
TRBJ1-4 | TRBV7-9 | few | CASRSRQTPEKLFF
TRBJ1-2 | TRBV30 | few | CAWSVAGGWNYGYTF
TRBJ1-2 | TRBV7-9 | NA | CASSLFIANYGYTF
TRBJ2-3 | TRBV10-1 | once | CASSFSPLEDTQYF
TRBJ1-2 | TRBV4-2 | NA | CASSQDSPRQYGYTF
TRBJ1-5 | TRBV2 | NA | CASRRTRQGASQPQHF
TRBJ1-4 | TRBV5-1 | NA | CASSTFGDRGEKLFF
TRBJ2-7 | TRBV5-8 | NA | CASSRTSLSAHSYEQYF
TRBJ1-2 | TRBV9 | NA | CASSPHNEHYTF
TRBJ1-1 | TRBV6-1 | NA | CASSEDRRGRFTEAFF
TRBJ2-7 | TRBV5-1 | NA | CASSLESGGYEQYF
TRBJ2-5 | TRBV6-6 | few | CASNYLKGGGLETQYF
TRBJ2-1 | TRBV5-1 | NA | CASSWGLNYNEQFF
TRBJ2-5 | TRBV5-1 | NA | CASSSGQGRRETQYF
TRBJ1-2 | TRBV29-1 | NA | CSVSRDARGYTF
TRBJ1-6 | TRBV4-1 | NA | CASSQDAGGGSSYNSPLHF
TRBJ1-1 | TRBV6-1 | NA | CASYQMGQNTEAFF
TRBJ1-1 | TRBV30 | few | CAWSETQATEAFF
TRBJ2-7 | TRBV19 | few | CASSARTGGAYEQYF
TRBJ1-1 | TRBV5-1 | NA | CASSLNRDTEAFF
TRBJ2-1 | TRBV13 | few | CASSLVRDPYNEQFF
TRBJ2-3 | TRBV5-1 | NA | CASSLRDSITDTQYF
TRBJ1-6 | TRBV30 | NA | CAWTRQGASPLHF
TRBJ2-5 | TRBV29-1 | NA | CSVMTGGTETQYF
TRBJ2-2 | TRBV6-1 | few | CASSEFPMTGTGENTGELFF
TRBJ1-1 | TRBV5-1 | NA | CASSSDRHSTNTEAFF
TRBJ1-1 | TRBV7-3 | few | CASSLTGPTEAFF
TRBJ2-5 | TRBV4-1 | once | CASSQDRGFGTQYF
TRBJ2-7 | TRBV7-6 | NA | CASSPGAYEQYF
TRBJ1-2 | TRBV28 | NA | CASSYRDRNNGYTF
TRBJ1-4 | TRBV11-2 | NA | CASSSSRSTRGKLFF
TRBJ2-2 | TRBV7-9 | NA | CASRKGLAGGPNTGELFF
TRBJ2-7 | TRBV9 | once | CASSVAIGYEQYF
TRBJ2-2 | TRBV10-3 | few | CAIGGAQNTGELFF
TRBJ2-6 | TRBV5-4 | NA | CASSSLDIGSGSGANVLTF
TRBJ1-4 | TRBV5-5 | few | CASSSNSGQTNEKLFF
TRBJ1-2 | TRBV5-1 | NA | CASSLDVGNYGYTF
TRBJ1-2 | TRBV7-2 | NA | CASSRTGERFGYTF
TRBJ1-1 | TRBV4-2 | NA | CASSQPPLRETEAFF
TRBJ1-1 | TRBV5-1 | few | CASSLGTGSRTEAFF
TRBJ2-7 | TRBV7-6 | NA | CASSFITGDLDEQYF
TRBJ1-2 | TRBV2 | once | CASTHRQGLRGYTF
TRBJ2-7 | TRBV9 | few | CASSVGANGYEQYF
TRBJ2-3 | TRBV11-2 | once | CASSLGGGGGTDTQYF